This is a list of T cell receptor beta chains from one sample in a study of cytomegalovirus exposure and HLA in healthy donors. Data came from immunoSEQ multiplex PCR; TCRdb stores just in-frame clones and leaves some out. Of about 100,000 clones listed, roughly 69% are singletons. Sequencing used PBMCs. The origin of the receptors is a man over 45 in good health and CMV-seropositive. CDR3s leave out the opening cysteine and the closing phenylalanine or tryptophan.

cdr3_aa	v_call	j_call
AISGNEQY	TRBV6-6	TRBJ2-7
ASSLEGGGTYEQY	TRBV7-3	TRBJ2-7
ASSYLPSGTGMNTEAF	TRBV5-1	TRBJ1-1
ASSAEGQGGYEQY	TRBV6-4	TRBJ2-7
ASRPGVTEAF	TRBV19	TRBJ1-1
ASSRDSDNEQF	TRBV5-1	TRBJ2-1
ASKPDRSNEKLF	TRBV11-1	TRBJ1-4
ASSLAGLPLGGDTQY	TRBV5-4	TRBJ2-3
GTGGSEKLF	TRBV20-1	TRBJ1-4
ASSDSGSEAF	TRBV6-1	TRBJ1-1
ASRSWTGGSGYT	TRBV19	TRBJ1-2
ASSLSSSRVPSGANVLT	TRBV27	TRBJ2-6
ASSPTGDSYSEQF	TRBV5-4	TRBJ2-1
ASSEREETQY	TRBV9	TRBJ2-5
ASSRDSANTQY	TRBV5-6	TRBJ2-3
ASSRGTVQETQY	TRBV6-5	TRBJ2-5
ASSLGQGRKETQY	TRBV9	TRBJ2-5
ASSPRYALNTEAF	TRBV9	TRBJ1-1
ASSLGQAFYEQY	TRBV7-2	TRBJ2-7
ASSQGDRGMGNTIY	TRBV4-1	TRBJ1-3
ASSQPLGHEQY	TRBV23-1	TRBJ2-7
ASSEYRLAVNTGELF	TRBV2	TRBJ2-2
ASSLAETVYGYT	TRBV7-9	TRBJ1-2
ASSHSGSRSTGELF	TRBV5-4	TRBJ2-2
ASSNSKRERGEQY	TRBV21-1	TRBJ2-7
ASKPRTGVFSGNTIY	TRBV11-2	TRBJ1-3
ASSLVGSTGTEAF	TRBV7-2	TRBJ1-1
ASSVGGTKTQY	TRBV6-1	TRBJ2-5
SAVEGTGGTEAF	TRBV29-1	TRBJ1-1
ASSYPGSYNEQF	TRBV6-1	TRBJ2-1
ASSRGQGGEQF	TRBV7-8	TRBJ2-1
ASSVGGEGVREQF	TRBV9	TRBJ2-1
ASSSGGSAQGWSGELF	TRBV5-4	TRBJ2-2
ATFQGSASFSYEQY	TRBV15	TRBJ2-7
ASSKGGQYPRETQY	TRBV11-2	TRBJ2-5
ASSFDRAANYGYT	TRBV6-1	TRBJ1-2
ASSQSGLAGALF	TRBV4-1	TRBJ2-2
ASSGDRDTQY	TRBV7-9	TRBJ2-3
ASSADTNTEAF	TRBV7-7	TRBJ1-1
ASSTRQGSSYEQY	TRBV5-1	TRBJ2-7
ASRGQMTNEKLF	TRBV18	TRBJ1-4
AIRGTSGTSYNEQF	TRBV10-3	TRBJ2-1
ASSRQGDEQY	TRBV27	TRBJ2-7
ARSLVVNEQY	TRBV7-5	TRBJ2-7
ASSTGDSPNYGYT	TRBV9	TRBJ1-2
ASSETTGDQGNEQF	TRBV10-1	TRBJ2-1
ASSYSRQTHYGYT	TRBV6-5	TRBJ1-2
ASSPQAWDTEAF	TRBV18	TRBJ1-1
ASSYGLAADTQY	TRBV6-6	TRBJ2-3
ASNTQGSSYNEQF	TRBV2	TRBJ2-1
ASSELAGDFYEQY	TRBV2	TRBJ2-7
ASSLDMTSGVYEQY	TRBV11-2	TRBJ2-7
ASEAVTTDTQY	TRBV5-8	TRBJ2-3
ASSRQGNYNSPLH	TRBV2	TRBJ1-6
ASSQDIRVGRDHEQY	TRBV4-2	TRBJ2-7
ASSQAGTAYEQY	TRBV5-1	TRBJ2-7
ASGLYREAF	TRBV12-5	TRBJ1-1